One T cell receptor beta chain is described in this entry. The data are from a study of T cell responses to AZD1222 COVID-19 vaccine. This CDR3 spans 16 amino acids. Germline CDR1 MNHEY, CDR2 SMNVEV (reference sequence). Trimming removed 6 bases at V and 4 bases at J, with 21 bases between. TCRdb's copy holds only in-frame clones and misses some; the assay was immunoSEQ multiplex PCR. The sample carries about 160,000 clones, 92% recorded once. The material sequenced was peripheral blood, taken on day 0 of MenACWY control vaccination. The rearrangement links TRBV27 to TRBJ1-2, with D possibly matching TRBD1 (6 bases). The clonotype comes from an adult in good health. The CDR3 sequence is CASRPRTETTLYGYTF. CDR3 DNA: TGTGCCAGCAGACCTAGGACAGAAACTACTCTCTATGGCTACACCTTC.